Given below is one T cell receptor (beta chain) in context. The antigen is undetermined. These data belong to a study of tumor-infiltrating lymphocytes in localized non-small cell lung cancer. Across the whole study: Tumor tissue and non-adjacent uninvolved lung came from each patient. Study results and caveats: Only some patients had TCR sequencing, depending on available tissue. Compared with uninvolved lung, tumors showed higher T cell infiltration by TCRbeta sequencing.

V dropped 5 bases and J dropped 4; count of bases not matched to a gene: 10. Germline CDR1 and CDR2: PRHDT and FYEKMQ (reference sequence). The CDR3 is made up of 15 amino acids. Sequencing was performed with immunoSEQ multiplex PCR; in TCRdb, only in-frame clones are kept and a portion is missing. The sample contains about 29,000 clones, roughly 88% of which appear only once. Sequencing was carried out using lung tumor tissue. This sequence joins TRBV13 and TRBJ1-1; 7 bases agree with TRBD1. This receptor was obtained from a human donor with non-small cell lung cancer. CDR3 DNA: TGTGCCAGCAGCCGGAAAACAGGGGCGGGCACTGAAGCTTTCTTT. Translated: CASSRKTGAGTEAFF.